This record concerns one TCR beta chain sequence. The antigen is unknown. This specimen belongs to a study of monozygotic twins with inflammatory bowel disease. TCRdb re-called the 5' RACE reads; one entry per CDR3 protein, DNA not given. The table lists 440,000 or so distinct CDR3 sequences. Study conclusions and caveats: Compared with healthy twins, IBD patients shared fewer clonotypes with others, especially with disease activity. What may have added variability to patient repertoires is that immunosuppressive treatments differed. TCRbeta inverse Simpson diversity was decreased in IBD patients versus healthy co-twins. The existence of one strong signal or clonotype linked to IBD lacked support.

The germline V gene has CDR1 SEHNR and CDR2 FQNEAQ (reference sequence). The CDR3 is made up of 15 amino acids. J is TRBJ1-4 and V is TRBV7-9. Sequencing used blood. The receptor was derived from a human donor with ulcerative colitis or Crohn's disease, or a healthy co-twin of an affected twin (not recorded which). CDR3 sequence: CASSSGGITNEKLFF.